The TCR beta chain under discussion was sequenced for a study of patients and donors after allogeneic stem cell transplantation. TCRdb ran MiXCR on the RT-PCR reads and lists one entry per CDR3 protein. Here the sample spans about 160,000 distinct CDR3 sequences, over 35% being singletons. Trimming removed 4 bases at V and 0 bases at J, with 13 bases between. The CDR3 consists of 15 residues. Germline V CDR1 and CDR2: DFQATT, SNEGSKA (reference sequence). The chain couples TRBV20-1 to TRBJ2-4, with D possibly being TRBD2 (6 bases). The sequence was collected from a human donor who was either an allogeneic HSCT recipient or a stem cell or donor lymphocyte infusion donor (not recorded which). It is not recorded whose cells these are; they may come from a transplant donor. Sequenced input: blood, either unsorted or a sorted T cell fraction (not recorded which). Here the CDR3 reads CSATLASVAKNIQYF. CDR3 DNA sequence: TGCAGTGCTACCCTAGCTAGCGTAGCCAAAAACATTCAGTACTTC.